This TCR beta chain appears in the sequencing data of a study of T cells in Graves' hyperthyroidism and ophthalmopathy. Looking at the study overall: Once the initial diagnosis was made, peripheral blood was obtained before any treatment.

What was amplified from RNA transcripts were TCR beta CDR3 regions. Researchers ran a first-round RT-PCR on the TCR CDR3 using the HTBI primer set. TCRdb re-called the multiplex PCR reads through MiXCR, storing one row per CDR3 protein. The repertoire consists of hundreds of thousands of distinct CDR3 sequences, with about two fifths occurring once and the leading ten covering 8.9%. Reasons for excluding patients were uncontrolled infection, other autoimmune disease, pregnancy or lactation. The authors took PBMCs from roughly 9.3 ml fresh peripheral blood. To note about this clonotype: Its antigen is unidentified.

Study-wide findings and caveats: Prediction of ophthalmopathy progression came a median approximately 6 months pre-onset.

The receptor's source is a man between 18 and 29 years old with Graves' hyperthyroidism. Source material: blood.

CDR3 region: CASSYSYRAGNTIYF. For the CDR3, the DNA is TGTGCCAGCAGTTACTCATACAGGGCTGGAAACACCATATATTTT. The chain recombines TRBV2 with TRBJ1-3; a possible D gene is TRBD1 (6 bases). This CDR3 region has 15 residues. Germline values: CDR1 SNHLY, CDR2 FYNNEI. V was cut by 5 bases and J by 2 bases, with 13 bases left in between. The full variable domain, rest sourced from reference TRBV2 and TRBJ1-3, is EPEVTQTPSHQVTQMGQEVILRCVPISNHLYFYWYRQILGQKVEFLVSFYNNEISEKSEIFDDQFSVERPDGSNFTLKIRSTKLEDSAMYFCASSYSYRAGNTIYFGEGSWLTVV.